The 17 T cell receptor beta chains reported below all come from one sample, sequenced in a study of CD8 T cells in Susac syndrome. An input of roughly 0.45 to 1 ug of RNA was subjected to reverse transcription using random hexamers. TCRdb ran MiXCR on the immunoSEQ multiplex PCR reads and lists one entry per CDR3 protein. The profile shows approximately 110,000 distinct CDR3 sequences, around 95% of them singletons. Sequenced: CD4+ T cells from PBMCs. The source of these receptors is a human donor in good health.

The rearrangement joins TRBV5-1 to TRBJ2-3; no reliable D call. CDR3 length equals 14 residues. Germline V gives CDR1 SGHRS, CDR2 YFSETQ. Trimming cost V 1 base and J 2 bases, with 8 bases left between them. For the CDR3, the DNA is TGCGCCAGCAGCTTGAGTCAGCCCACAGATACGCAGTATTTT. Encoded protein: CASSLSQPTDTQYF.

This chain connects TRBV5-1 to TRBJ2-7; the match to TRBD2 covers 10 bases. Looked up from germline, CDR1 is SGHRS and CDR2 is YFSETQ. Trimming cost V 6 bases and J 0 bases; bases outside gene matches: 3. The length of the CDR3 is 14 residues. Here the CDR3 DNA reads TGCGCCAGCACCCGGACTAGCGGCTCCTACGAGCAGTACTTC. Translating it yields CASTRTSGSYEQYF. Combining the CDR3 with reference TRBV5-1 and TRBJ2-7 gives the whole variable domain KAGVTQTPRYLIKTRGQQVTLSCSPISGHRSVSWYQQTPGQGLQFLFEYFSETQRNKGNFPGRFSGRQFSNSRSEMNVSTLELGDSALYLCASTRTSGSYEQYFGPGTRLTVT.

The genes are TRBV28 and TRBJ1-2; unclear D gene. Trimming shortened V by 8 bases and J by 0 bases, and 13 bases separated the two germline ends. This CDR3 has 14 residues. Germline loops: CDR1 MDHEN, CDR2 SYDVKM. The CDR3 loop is CASGEEPPNYGYTF. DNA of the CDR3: TGTGCCAGCGGTGAAGAACCACCTAACTATGGCTACACCTTC.

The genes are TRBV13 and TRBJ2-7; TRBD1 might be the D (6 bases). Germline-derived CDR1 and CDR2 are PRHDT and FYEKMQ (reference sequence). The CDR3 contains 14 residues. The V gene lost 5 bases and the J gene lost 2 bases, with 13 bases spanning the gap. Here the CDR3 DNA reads TGTGCCAGCAGCCCTCGGACAGCTCCCTACGAGCAGTACTTC. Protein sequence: CASSPRTAPYEQYF.

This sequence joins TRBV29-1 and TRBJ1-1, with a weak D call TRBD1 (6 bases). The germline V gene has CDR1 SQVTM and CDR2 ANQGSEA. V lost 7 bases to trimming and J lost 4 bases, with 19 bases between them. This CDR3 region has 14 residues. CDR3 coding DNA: TGCAGCGGGGGGGCAGGCCAATTAGGCACTGAAGCTTTCTTT. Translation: CSGGAGQLGTEAFF.

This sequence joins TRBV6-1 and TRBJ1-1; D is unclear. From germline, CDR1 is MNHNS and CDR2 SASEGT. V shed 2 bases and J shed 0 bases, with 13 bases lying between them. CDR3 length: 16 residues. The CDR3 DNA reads TGTGCCAGCAGTGAACCAGTCGAGGGCATGAACACTGAAGCTTTCTTT. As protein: CASSEPVEGMNTEAFF.

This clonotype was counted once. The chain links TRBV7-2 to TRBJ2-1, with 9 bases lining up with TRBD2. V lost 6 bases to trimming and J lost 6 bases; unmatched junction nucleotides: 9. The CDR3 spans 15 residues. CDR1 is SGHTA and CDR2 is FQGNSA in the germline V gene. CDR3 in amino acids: CASSLGSGRPNEQFF. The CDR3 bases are TGTGCCAGCAGTCTAGGCAGCGGGAGGCCCAATGAGCAGTTCTTC.

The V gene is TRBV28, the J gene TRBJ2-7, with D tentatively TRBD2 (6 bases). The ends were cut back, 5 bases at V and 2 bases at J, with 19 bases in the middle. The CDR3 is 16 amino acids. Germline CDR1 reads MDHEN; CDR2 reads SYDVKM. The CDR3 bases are TGTGCCAGCAGTACAACCACAAGGGGCGGGACCTACGAGCAGTACTTC. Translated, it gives CASSTTTRGGTYEQYF.

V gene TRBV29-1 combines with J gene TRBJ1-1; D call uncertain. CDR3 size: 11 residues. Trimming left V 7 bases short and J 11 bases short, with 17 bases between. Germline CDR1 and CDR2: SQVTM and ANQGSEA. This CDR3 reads CSARERDVAFF. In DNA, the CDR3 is TGCAGCGCCCGAGAGAGGGATGTGGCTTTCTTT.

The CDR3 DNA is TGTGCCAGCAGCTCTCGGGTCTACAATGAGCAGTTCTTC. Its protein product is CASSSRVYNEQFF. The V and J genes are TRBV5-6 and TRBJ2-1, with D uncertain. CDR1 and CDR2 from the germline V gene are SGHDT and YYEEEE. CDR3 length equals 13 residues. Trimming pared 3 bases from V and 3 bases from J, leaving 7 bases between.

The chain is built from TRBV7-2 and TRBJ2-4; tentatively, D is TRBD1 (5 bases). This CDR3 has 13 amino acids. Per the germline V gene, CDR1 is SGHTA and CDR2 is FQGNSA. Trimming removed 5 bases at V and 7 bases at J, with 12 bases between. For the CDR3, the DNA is TGTGCCAGCAGCCCAACCAGGGCGAACATTCAGTACTTC. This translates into CASSPTRANIQYF.

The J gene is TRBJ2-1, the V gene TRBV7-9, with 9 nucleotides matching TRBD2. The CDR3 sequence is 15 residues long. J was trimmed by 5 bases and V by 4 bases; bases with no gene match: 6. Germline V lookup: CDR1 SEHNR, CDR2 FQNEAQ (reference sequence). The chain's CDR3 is CASSSPSGAHNEQFF. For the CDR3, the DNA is TGTGCCAGCAGCTCCCCTAGCGGGGCTCACAATGAGCAGTTCTTC. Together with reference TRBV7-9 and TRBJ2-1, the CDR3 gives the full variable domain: DTGVSQNPRHKITKRGQNVTFRCDPISEHNRLYWYRQTLGQGPEFLTYFQNEAQLEKSRLLSDRFSAERPKGSFSTLEIQRTEQGDSAMYLCASSSPSGAHNEQFFGPGTRLTVL.

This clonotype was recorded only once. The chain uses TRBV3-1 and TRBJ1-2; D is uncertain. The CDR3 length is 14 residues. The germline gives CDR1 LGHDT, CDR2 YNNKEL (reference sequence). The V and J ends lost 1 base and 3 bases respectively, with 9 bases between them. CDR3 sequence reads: CASSQGPDYYGYTF. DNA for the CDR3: TGTGCCAGCAGCCAAGGCCCGGATTACTATGGCTACACCTTC. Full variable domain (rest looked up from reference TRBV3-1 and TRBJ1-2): DTAVSQTPKYLVTQMGNDKSIKCEQNLGHDTMYWYKQDSKKFLKIMFSYNNKELIINETVPNRFSPKSPDKAHLNLHINSLELGDSAVYFCASSQGPDYYGYTFGSGTRLTVV.

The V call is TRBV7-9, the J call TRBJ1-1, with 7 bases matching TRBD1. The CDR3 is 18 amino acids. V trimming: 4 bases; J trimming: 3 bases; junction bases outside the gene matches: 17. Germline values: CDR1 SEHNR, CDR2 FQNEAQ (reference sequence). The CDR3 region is CASSSPGRGRGGDTEAFF. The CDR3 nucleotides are TGTGCCAGCAGCTCCCCGGGTAGGGGGCGCGGGGGTGACACTGAAGCTTTCTTT.

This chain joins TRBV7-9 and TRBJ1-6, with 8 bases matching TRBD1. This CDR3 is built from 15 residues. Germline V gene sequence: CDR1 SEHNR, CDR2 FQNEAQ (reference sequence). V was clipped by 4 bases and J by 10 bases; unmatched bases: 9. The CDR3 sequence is CASSSFGQGNSPLHF. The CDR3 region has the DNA TGTGCCAGCAGCTCCTTCGGACAGGGTAACTCACCCCTCCACTTT. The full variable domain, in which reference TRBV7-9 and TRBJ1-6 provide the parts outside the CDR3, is DTGVSQNPRHKITKRGQNVTFRCDPISEHNRLYWYRQTLGQGPEFLTYFQNEAQLEKSRLLSDRFSAERPKGSFSTLEIQRTEQGDSAMYLCASSSFGQGNSPLHFGNGTRLTVT.

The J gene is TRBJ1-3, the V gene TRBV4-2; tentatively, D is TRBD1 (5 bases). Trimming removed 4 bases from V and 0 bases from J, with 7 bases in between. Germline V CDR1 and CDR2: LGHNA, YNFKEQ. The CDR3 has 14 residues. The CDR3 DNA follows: TGTGCCAGCAGCCGGGGGACCTCTGGAAACACCATATATTTT. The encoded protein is CASSRGTSGNTIYF.

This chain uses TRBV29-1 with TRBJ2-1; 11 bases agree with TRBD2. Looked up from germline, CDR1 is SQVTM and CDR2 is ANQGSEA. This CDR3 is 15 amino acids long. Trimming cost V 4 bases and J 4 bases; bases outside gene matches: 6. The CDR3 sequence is CSVVPTSGIYNEQFF. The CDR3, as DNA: TGCAGCGTTGTCCCGACTAGCGGGATTTACAATGAGCAGTTCTTC.